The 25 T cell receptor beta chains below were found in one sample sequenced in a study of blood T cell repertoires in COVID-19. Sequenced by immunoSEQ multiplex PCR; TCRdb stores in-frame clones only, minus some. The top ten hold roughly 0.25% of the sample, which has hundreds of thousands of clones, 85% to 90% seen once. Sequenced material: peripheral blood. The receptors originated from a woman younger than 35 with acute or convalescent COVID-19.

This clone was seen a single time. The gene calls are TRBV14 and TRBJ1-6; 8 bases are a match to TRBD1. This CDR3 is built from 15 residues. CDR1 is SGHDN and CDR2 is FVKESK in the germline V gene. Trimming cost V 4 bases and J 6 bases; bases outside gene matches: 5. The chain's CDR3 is CASSRGTGLNSPLHF. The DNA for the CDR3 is TGTGCCAGCAGCCGGGGGACAGGACTTAATTCACCCCTCCACTTT.

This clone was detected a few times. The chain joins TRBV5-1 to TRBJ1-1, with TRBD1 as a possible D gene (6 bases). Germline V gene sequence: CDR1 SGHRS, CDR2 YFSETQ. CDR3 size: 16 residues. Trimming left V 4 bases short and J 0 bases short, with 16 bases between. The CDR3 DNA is TGCGCCAGCAGCAGGGGGAGGGCCACCATGAACACTGAAGCTTTCTTT. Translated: CASSRGRATMNTEAFF. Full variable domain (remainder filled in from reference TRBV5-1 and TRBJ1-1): KAGVTQTPRYLIKTRGQQVTLSCSPISGHRSVSWYQQTPGQGLQFLFEYFSETQRNKGNFPGRFSGRQFSNSRSEMNVSTLELGDSALYLCASSRGRATMNTEAFFGQGTRLTVV.

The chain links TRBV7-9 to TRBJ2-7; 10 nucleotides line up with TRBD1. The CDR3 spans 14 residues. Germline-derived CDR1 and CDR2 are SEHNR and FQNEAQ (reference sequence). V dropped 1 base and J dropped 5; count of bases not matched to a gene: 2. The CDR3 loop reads CASSLGTGGNEQYF. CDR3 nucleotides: TGTGCCAGCAGCTTAGGGACAGGGGGTAACGAGCAGTACTTC.

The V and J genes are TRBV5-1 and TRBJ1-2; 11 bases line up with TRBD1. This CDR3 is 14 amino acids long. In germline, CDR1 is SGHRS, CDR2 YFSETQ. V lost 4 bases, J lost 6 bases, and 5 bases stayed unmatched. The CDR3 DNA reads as TGCGCCAGCAGCATGGACAGGGGGCGCGATGGCTACACCTTC. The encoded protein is CASSMDRGRDGYTF.

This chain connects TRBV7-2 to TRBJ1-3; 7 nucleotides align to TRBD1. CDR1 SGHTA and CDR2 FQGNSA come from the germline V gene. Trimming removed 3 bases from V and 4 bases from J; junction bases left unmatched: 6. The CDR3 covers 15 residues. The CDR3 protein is CASSLYRDSGNTIYF. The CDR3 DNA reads TGTGCCAGCAGCTTGTACCGGGACAGCGGAAACACCATATATTTT.

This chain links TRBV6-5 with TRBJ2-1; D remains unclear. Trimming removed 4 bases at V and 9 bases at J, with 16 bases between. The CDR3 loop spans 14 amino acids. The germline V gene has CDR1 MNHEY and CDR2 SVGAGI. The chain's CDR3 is CASSSLYPPGEQFF. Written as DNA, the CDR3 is TGTGCCAGCAGTTCATTGTACCCACCCGGTGAGCAGTTCTTC.

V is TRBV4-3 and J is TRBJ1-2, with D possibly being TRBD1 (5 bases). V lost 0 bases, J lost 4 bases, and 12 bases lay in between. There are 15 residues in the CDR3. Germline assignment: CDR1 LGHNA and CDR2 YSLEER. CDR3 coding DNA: TGCGCCAGCAGCCAAGAATCGCAGGGTAGCTATGGCTACACCTTC. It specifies CASSQESQGSYGYTF.

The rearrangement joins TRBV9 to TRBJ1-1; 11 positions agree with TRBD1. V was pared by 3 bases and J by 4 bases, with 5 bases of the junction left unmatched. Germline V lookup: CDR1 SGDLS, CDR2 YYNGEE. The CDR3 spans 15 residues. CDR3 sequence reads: CASSGVGQGGTEAFF. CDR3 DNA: TGTGCCAGCAGCGGAGTGGGACAGGGGGGCACTGAAGCTTTCTTT.

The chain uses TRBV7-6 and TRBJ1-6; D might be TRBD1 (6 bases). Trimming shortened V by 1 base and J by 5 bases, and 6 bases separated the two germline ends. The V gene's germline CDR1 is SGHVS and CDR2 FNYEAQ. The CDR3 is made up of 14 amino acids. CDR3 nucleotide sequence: TGTGCCAGCAGCTTAGGGGACAATAATTCACCCCTCCACTTT. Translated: CASSLGDNNSPLHF.

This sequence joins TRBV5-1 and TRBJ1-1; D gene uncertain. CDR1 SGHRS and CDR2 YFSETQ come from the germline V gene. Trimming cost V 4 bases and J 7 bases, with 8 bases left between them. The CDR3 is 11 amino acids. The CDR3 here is CASSNYGEAFF. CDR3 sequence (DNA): TGCGCCAGCAGCAACTACGGTGAAGCTTTCTTT.

CDR3 amino acids: CASSLGGATDTQYF. CDR3 coding DNA: TGTGCCAGCAGTCTGGGGGGAGCCACAGATACGCAGTATTTT. The rearrangement uses TRBV6-6 and TRBJ2-3; D possibly corresponds to TRBD2 (6 bases). The CDR3 totals 14 residues. Germline V gene lookup returns CDR1 MNHNY and CDR2 SVGAGI (reference sequence). Trimming stripped 5 bases from V and 2 bases from J, with 11 bases between.

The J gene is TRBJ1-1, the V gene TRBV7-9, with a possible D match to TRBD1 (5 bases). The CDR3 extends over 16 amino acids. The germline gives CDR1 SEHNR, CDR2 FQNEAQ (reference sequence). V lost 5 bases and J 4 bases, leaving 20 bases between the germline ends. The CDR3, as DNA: TGTGCCAGCAGCCCATTTCGGGGGGGTCGAAGCACTGAAGCTTTCTTT. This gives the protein CASSPFRGGRSTEAFF.

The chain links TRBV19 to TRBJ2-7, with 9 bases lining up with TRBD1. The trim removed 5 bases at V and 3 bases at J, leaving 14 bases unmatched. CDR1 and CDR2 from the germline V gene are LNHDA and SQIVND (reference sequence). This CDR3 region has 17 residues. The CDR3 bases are TGTGCCAGTAGTTTCCGACAACCGGGACAGGGAGTCTACGAGCAGTACTTC. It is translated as CASSFRQPGQGVYEQYF.

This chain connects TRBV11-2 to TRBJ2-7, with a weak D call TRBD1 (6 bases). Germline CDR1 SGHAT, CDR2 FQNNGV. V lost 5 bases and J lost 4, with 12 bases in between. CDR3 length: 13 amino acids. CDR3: CASSLSTGYEQYF. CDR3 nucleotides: TGTGCCAGCAGCCTGAGCACAGGGTACGAGCAGTACTTC. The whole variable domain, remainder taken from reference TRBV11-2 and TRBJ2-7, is EAGVAQSPRYKIIEKRQSVAFWCNPISGHATLYWYQQILGQGPKLLIQFQNNGVVDDSQLPKDRFSAERLKGVDSTLKIQPAKLEDSAVYLCASSLSTGYEQYFGPGTRLTVT.

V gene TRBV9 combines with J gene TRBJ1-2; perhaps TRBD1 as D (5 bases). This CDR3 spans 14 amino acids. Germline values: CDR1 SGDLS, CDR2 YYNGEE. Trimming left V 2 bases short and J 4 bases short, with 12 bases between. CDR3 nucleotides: TGTGCCAGCAGCGTGTCGGGGGTGAGCTATGGCTACACCTTC. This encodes CASSVSGVSYGYTF.

CDR3 nucleotides: TGCGCCAGCAGCTTGTCGACAGGGGGGCACGAGCAGTACTTC. Its translation: CASSLSTGGHEQYF. The chain has TRBV5-1 and TRBJ2-7; 9 bases align to TRBD1. Looked up from germline, CDR1 is SGHRS and CDR2 is YFSETQ. Germline trimming cut 1 base from V and 5 bases from J; bases unmatched to any gene: 4. There are 14 residues in the CDR3.

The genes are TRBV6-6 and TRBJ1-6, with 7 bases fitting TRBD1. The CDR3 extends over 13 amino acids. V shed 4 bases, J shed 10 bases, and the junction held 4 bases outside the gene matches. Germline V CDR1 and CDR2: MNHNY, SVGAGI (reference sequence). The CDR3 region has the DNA TGTGCCAGCAGTTGGGACAGTAGGTCACCCCTCCACTTT. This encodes CASSWDSRSPLHF.

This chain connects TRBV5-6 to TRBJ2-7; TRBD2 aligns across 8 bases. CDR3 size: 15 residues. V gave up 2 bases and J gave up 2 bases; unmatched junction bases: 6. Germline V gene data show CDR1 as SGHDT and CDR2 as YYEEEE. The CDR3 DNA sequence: TGTGCCAGCAGCTTAGGCAGCGGGGGTCCCTACGAGCAGTACTTC. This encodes CASSLGSGGPYEQYF.

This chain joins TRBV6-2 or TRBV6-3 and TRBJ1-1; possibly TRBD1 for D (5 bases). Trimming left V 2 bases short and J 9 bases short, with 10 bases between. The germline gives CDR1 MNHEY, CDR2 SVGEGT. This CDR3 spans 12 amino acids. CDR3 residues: CASSYGAGQAFF. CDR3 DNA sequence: TGTGCCAGCAGTTACGGGGCAGGGCAAGCTTTCTTT.

This CDR3 is CASSPSDGLGTQYF. In DNA, the CDR3 is TGTGCCAGCAGTCCCAGCGACGGGTTGGGTACGCAGTATTTT. The chain has TRBV6-4 and TRBJ2-3; D unresolved. Looked up from germline, CDR1 is MRHNA and CDR2 is SNTAGT. The V and J ends lost 5 bases and 8 bases respectively, with 17 bases between them. CDR3 length equals 14 residues.

CDR3 region: CASSQKRGVGNEQFF. The CDR3 DNA follows: TGTGCCAGCAGCCAAAAGCGGGGGGTAGGGAATGAGCAGTTCTTC. The chain has TRBV11-3 and TRBJ2-1; the match to TRBD2 covers 9 bases. Germline values: CDR1 SGHNT, CDR2 YENEEA. Trimming removed 5 bases from V and 7 bases from J; junction bases left unmatched: 9. The CDR3 has 15 residues.

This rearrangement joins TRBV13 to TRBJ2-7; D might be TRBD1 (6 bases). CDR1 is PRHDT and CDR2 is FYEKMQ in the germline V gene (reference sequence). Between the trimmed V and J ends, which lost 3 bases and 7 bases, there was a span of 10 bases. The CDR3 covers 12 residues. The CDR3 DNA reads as TGTGCCAGCAGCTTCACAGGGCATGAGCAGTACTTC. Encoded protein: CASSFTGHEQYF.

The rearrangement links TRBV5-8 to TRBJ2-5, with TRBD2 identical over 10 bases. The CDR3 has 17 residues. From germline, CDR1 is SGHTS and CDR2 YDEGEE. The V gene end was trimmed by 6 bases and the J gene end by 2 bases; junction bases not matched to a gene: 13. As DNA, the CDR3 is TGTGCCAGCAACCTGTTACACCTAGCGGGGGCACAAGAGACCCAGTACTTC. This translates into CASNLLHLAGAQETQYF.

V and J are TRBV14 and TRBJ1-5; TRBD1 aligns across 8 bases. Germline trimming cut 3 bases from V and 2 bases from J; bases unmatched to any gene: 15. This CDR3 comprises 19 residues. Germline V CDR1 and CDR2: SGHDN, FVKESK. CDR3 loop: CASSHCSTGVGVGNQPQHF. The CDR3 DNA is TGTGCCAGCAGCCACTGTTCGACAGGGGTCGGAGTTGGCAATCAGCCCCAGCATTTT.

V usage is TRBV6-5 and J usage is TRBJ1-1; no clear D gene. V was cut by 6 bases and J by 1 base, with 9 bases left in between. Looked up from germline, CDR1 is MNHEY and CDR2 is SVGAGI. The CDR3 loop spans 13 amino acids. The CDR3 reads CASSLQENTEAFF. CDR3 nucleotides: TGTGCCAGCAGCCTCCAGGAGAACACTGAAGCTTTCTTT.